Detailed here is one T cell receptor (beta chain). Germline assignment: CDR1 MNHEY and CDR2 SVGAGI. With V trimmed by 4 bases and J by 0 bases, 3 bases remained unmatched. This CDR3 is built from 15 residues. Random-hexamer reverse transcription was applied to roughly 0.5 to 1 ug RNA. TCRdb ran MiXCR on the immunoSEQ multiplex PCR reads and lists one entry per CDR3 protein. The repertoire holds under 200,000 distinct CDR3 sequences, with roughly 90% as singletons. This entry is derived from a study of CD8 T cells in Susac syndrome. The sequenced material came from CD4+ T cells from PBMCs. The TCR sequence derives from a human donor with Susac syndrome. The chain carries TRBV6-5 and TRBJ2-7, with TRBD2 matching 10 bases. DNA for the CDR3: TGTGCCAGCAGTTCTAGCGGGAGCTACTCCTACGAGCAGTACTTC. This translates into CASSSSGSYSYEQYF.